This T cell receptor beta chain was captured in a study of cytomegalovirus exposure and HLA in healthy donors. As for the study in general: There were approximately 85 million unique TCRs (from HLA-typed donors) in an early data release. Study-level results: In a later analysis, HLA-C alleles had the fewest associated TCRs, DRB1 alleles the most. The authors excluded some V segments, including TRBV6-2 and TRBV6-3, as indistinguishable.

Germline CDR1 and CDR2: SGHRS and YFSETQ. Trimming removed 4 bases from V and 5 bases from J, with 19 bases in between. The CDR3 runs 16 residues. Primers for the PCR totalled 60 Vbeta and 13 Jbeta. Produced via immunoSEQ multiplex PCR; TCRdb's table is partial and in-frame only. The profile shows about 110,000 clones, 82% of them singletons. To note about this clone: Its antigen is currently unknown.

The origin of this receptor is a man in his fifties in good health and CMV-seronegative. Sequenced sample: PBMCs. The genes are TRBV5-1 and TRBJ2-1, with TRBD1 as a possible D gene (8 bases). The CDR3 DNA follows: TGCGCCAGCAGCCTCAGCGGGGACAGGACCAACAATGAGCAGTTCTTC. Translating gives CASSLSGDRTNNEQFF.